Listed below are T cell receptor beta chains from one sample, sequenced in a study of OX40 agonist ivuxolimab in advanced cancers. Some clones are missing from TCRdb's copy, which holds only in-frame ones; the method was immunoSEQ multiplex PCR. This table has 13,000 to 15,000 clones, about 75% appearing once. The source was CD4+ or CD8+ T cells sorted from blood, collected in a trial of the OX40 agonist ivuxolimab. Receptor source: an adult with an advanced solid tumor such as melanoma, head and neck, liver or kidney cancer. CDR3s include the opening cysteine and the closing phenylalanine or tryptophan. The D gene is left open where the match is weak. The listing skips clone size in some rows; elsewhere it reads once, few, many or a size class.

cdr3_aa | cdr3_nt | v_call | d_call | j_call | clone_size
CASSLGRAGEETQYF | TGTGCCAGCAGCTTAGGACGGGCAGGGGAAGAGACCCAGTACTTC | TRBV7-9 | NA | TRBJ2-5 | NA
CASSGSDTQYF | TGTGCCAGCAGCGGTAGTGATACGCAGTATTTT | TRBV7-9 | NA | TRBJ2-3 | NA
CASSPRTEDIQYF | TGTGCCAGCAGCCCGCGGACAGAGGACATTCAGTACTTC | TRBV11-3 | NA | TRBJ2-4 | NA
CASSLAGGNTEAFF | TGCGCCAGCAGCTTGGCCGGAGGGAACACTGAAGCTTTCTTT | TRBV5-1 | NA | TRBJ1-1 | NA
CASSYRLLSSYNEQFF | TGTGCCAGCAGTTACCGACTCCTGAGCTCCTACAATGAGCAGTTCTTC | TRBV6-5 | NA | TRBJ2-1 | NA
CASSSQTGTGAGELFF | TGTGCCAGCAGCTCCCAGACCGGGACAGGGGCCGGGGAGCTGTTTTTT | TRBV11-3 | TRBD1 | TRBJ2-2 | once
CASSIDRDEAFF | TGTGCCAGTAGTATCGACAGGGATGAAGCTTTCTTT | TRBV19 | TRBD1 | TRBJ1-1 | NA
CASSTYSNQPQHF | TGTGCCAGCAGTACCTATAGCAATCAGCCCCAGCATTTT | TRBV6-5 | NA | TRBJ1-5 | NA
CASGTGTLTGEQYF | TGTGCCAGCGGCACCGGGACCCTGACAGGGGAGCAGTACTTC | TRBV6-5 | TRBD1 | TRBJ2-7 | NA
CASSPWVVQDRHGYTF | TGTGCCAGCAGCCCTTGGGTCGTCCAGGACAGGCATGGCTACACCTTC | TRBV2 | TRBD1 | TRBJ1-2 | NA
CASSLKGRGYNEQFF | TGTGCCAGCAGCTTAAAGGGCAGGGGCTACAATGAGCAGTTCTTC | TRBV7-9 | NA | TRBJ2-1 | NA
CASSPEGSEQYF | TGTGCCAGCAGCCCAGAGGGGTCCGAGCAGTACTTC | TRBV9 | NA | TRBJ2-7 | NA
CARKSFEQYF | TGTGCCAGGAAAAGTTTCGAGCAGTACTTC | TRBV21-1 | NA | TRBJ2-7 | NA
CASASIETGPRNYGYTF | TGCGCCAGCGCTAGTATCGAAACAGGGCCCAGGAACTATGGCTACACCTTC | TRBV10-2 | NA | TRBJ1-2 | few
CASSVGQYNEQFF | TGTGCCAGCAGCGTAGGACAGTACAATGAGCAGTTCTTC | TRBV9 | NA | TRBJ2-1 | NA
CASSPGQGAYEQYF | TGTGCCAGCAGTCCCGGACAGGGGGCCTACGAGCAGTACTTC | TRBV27 | TRBD1 | TRBJ2-7 | NA
CASSPPRGGSGNTIYF | TGTGCCAGCAGCCCTCCCAGGGGGGGCTCTGGAAACACCATATATTTT | TRBV7-2 | TRBD1 | TRBJ1-3 | NA
CASSGSGGAGETQYF | TGTGCCAGCAGCGGAAGCGGGGGGGCAGGAGAGACCCAGTACTTC | TRBV5-4 | TRBD2 | TRBJ2-5 | medium-sized
CASSVREEKEQYF | TGTGCCAGCAGCGTTAGGGAAGAAAAGGAGCAGTACTTC | TRBV9 | NA | TRBJ2-7 | NA
CASSYDSGIYGYTF | TGTGCCAGCAGTTACGATTCAGGGATCTATGGCTACACCTTC | TRBV6-5 | NA | TRBJ1-2 | NA
CASSVDAGMFNYGYTF | TGTGCCAGCAGCGTAGATGCAGGGATGTTTAACTATGGCTACACCTTC | TRBV9 | NA | TRBJ1-2 | NA
CASSALTVNYGYTF | TGTGCCAGCAGCGCCTTGACAGTAAACTATGGCTACACCTTC | TRBV9 | NA | TRBJ1-2 | NA
CASSPSGRGGNQPQHF | TGTGCCAGCAGCCCTAGTGGAAGGGGTGGCAATCAGCCCCAGCATTTT | TRBV7-9 | NA | TRBJ1-5 | once
CASSLAGTNTGELFF | TGTGCCAGCAGCTTAGCAGGGACGAACACCGGGGAGCTGTTTTTT | TRBV11-2 | NA | TRBJ2-2 | NA
CASQSDSYNEQFF | TGTGCCAGTCAATCCGACTCCTACAATGAGCAGTTCTTC | TRBV9 | NA | TRBJ2-1 | NA
CASSLFSYGDGYTF | TGTGCCAGCAGTTTATTTTCGTATGGGGATGGCTACACCTTC | TRBV27 | NA | TRBJ1-2 | few
CASIYGVPNTEAFF | TGTGCCAGCATCTATGGGGTCCCCAACACTGAAGCTTTCTTT | TRBV6-5 | NA | TRBJ1-1 | NA
CASSLAGGSDTQYF | TGTGCCAGCAGCTTAGCGGGGGGGTCAGATACGCAGTATTTT | TRBV7-8 | TRBD2 | TRBJ2-3 | NA
CASSPFLVGEQYF | TGCGCCAGCAGCCCTTTTCTTGTGGGCGAGCAGTACTTC | TRBV4-1 | NA | TRBJ2-7 | few
CASSLPRDRQNTEAFF | TGTGCCAGCAGCTTACCCCGGGACAGACAGAACACTGAAGCTTTCTTT | TRBV7-9 | TRBD1 | TRBJ1-1 | NA
CASKIRGNIYEQYF | TGCGCCAGCAAAATTAGGGGAAATATTTACGAGCAGTACTTC | TRBV5-1 | NA | TRBJ2-7 | once
CASSQDWRDTQYF | TGCGCCAGCAGCCAAGATTGGAGAGATACGCAGTATTTT | TRBV4-1 | NA | TRBJ2-3 | NA
CASRRVGKNYGYTF | TGTGCCAGCAGACGAGTAGGGAAAAACTATGGCTACACCTTC | TRBV6-1 | NA | TRBJ1-2 | NA
CASRGGQGPFYGYTF | TGCGCCAGCAGAGGGGGACAAGGCCCCTTCTATGGCTACACCTTC | TRBV5-1 | NA | TRBJ1-2 | NA
CATSRDDLEGRAYGYTF | TGTGCCACCAGCAGAGATGATCTTGAGGGTCGAGCCTATGGCTACACCTTC | TRBV15 | NA | TRBJ1-2 | NA
CASSLGSDYGYTF | TGTGCCAGCAGCCTGGGGTCAGACTATGGCTACACCTTC | TRBV11-2 | NA | TRBJ1-2 | NA
CASSLTDRTYEQYF | TGTGCCAGCAGCTTGACGGACAGGACCTACGAGCAGTACTTC | TRBV5-4 | TRBD1 | TRBJ2-7 | NA
CASSIETDTYEKLFF | TGTGCCAGTAGTATAGAGACAGACACCTATGAAAAACTGTTTTTT | TRBV19 | NA | TRBJ1-4 | NA
CASSVVGEGLEQYF | TGTGCCAGCAGCGTAGTTGGCGAGGGGCTCGAGCAGTACTTC | TRBV9 | NA | TRBJ2-7 | NA
CASSEITGQETQYF | TGTGCCAGCAGTGAAATTACGGGACAAGAGACCCAGTACTTC | TRBV6-1 | NA | TRBJ2-5 | NA
CAISSTDRGRRDTQYF | TGTGCCATCAGTAGCACGGACAGGGGGCGCCGAGATACGCAGTATTTT | TRBV10-3 | TRBD1 | TRBJ2-3 | medium-sized
CASSLRYQETQYF | TGTGCCAGCAGCTTGAGGTACCAAGAGACCCAGTACTTC | TRBV13 | NA | TRBJ2-5 | once